Each of the 10 T cell receptor beta chains below was sequenced from the same sample in a study of CD8+CD57+ T cells in acquired aplastic anemia. For CDR3 and TCR beta VDJ profiling, genomic DNA was the template used. One entry per CDR3 protein, called by TCRdb with MiXCR from the reads. Here the sample spans approximately 180,000 distinct CDR3 sequences, less than 60% being singletons. Sequenced patients had shown CD8+CD57+ cell expansion by flow cytometry. The sequenced sample consisted of sorted CD4+, CD8+, or CD8+CD57+ T cells (not recorded which) from PBMCs. The source is a human donor with aplastic anemia.

To note about this clonotype: A much larger clone sits a single nucleotide away, making a read error possible. The V and J genes are TRBV15 and TRBJ2-1, with 11 bases matching TRBD2. Germline V lookup: CDR1 LNHNV, CDR2 YYDKDF (reference sequence). This CDR3 contains 13 residues. The CDR3 region is CATGTSGSNAQFF. CDR3 in DNA: TGTGCCACGGGGACTAGCGGATCCAATGCGCAGTTCTTC.

V and J are TRBV19 and TRBJ1-4; no clear D. The CDR3 contains 15 residues. Per the germline V gene, CDR1 is LNHDA and CDR2 is SQIVND (reference sequence). Trimming shortened V by 5 bases and J by 5 bases, and 15 bases separated the two germline ends. DNA for the CDR3: TGTGCCAGTAGTCCGTACCTCGGAGGGAATGAAAAACTGTTTTTT. Its translation is CASSPYLGGNEKLFF.

Regarding this clonotype: Sequence at one end of the junction differs from germline and may be a read error. The chain links TRBV6-2 or TRBV6-3 to TRBJ1-6; D possibly corresponds to TRBD1 (5 bases). The CDR3 covers 16 residues. Germline V gene data show CDR1 as MNHEY and CDR2 as SVGEGT. The CDR3 spells CASGYRTPGNNSPLHF. As DNA, the CDR3 is TGTGCCAGCGGTTACAGGACACCGGGAAATAATTCACCCCTCCACTTT.

This chain joins TRBV27 and TRBJ2-2; the D is unclear. The V end was cut by 5 bases, the J end by 6 bases, with 7 bases between. The CDR3 covers 12 residues. CDR1 and CDR2 (germline): MNHEY, SMNVEV (reference sequence). The CDR3 region is CASSVTAGELFF. The CDR3 coding sequence is TGTGCCAGCAGTGTGACCGCCGGGGAGCTGTTTTTT.

This clonotype was counted only a few times. The V gene is TRBV28, the J gene TRBJ2-3; 9 nucleotides match TRBD1. There are 14 residues in the CDR3. After removal of 8 bases from V and 2 bases from J, the junction contained 5 bases not matched to a gene. Germline V gene lookup returns CDR1 MDHEN and CDR2 SYDVKM. The CDR3 sequence: CASSRTGVTDTQYF. In DNA form, the CDR3 reads TGTGCCAGCTCCCGGACAGGGGTCACAGATACGCAGTATTTT.

This clonotype was seen a handful of times. V is TRBV7-9 and J is TRBJ2-7; TRBD2 is a possible D gene (6 bases). The ends were cut back, 4 bases at V and 2 bases at J, with 15 bases in the middle. The CDR3 runs 15 residues. Per the germline V gene, CDR1 is SEHNR and CDR2 is FQNEAQ (reference sequence). The CDR3 region has the DNA TGTGCCAGCAGCTCCCGGGGGTCCTTACCCTACGAGCAGTACTTC. Translated, it gives CASSSRGSLPYEQYF.

Many counts were recorded for this clonotype. This sequence joins TRBV19 and TRBJ1-1; perhaps TRBD1 as D (5 bases). Deletions cut 10 bases from V and 0 bases from J, with 21 bases between. The CDR3 length is 16 residues. Germline V lookup: CDR1 LNHDA, CDR2 SQIVND (reference sequence). CDR3 loop: CATERGYPPMNTEAFF. The CDR3 nucleotides are TGTGCCACCGAGAGGGGATACCCTCCCATGAACACTGAAGCTTTCTTT.

The table lists this clonotype with many counts. The V and J genes are TRBV6-5 and TRBJ1-2, with 9 bases aligning to TRBD1. The CDR3 runs 14 residues. Losses at the gene ends were 8 bases for V and 5 bases for J; bases not matched to a gene: 9. The germline CDR1 and CDR2 sequences are MNHEY and SVGAGI. This CDR3 is CASGNRDRVYGYTF. DNA of the CDR3: TGTGCCAGCGGAAACCGGGACAGGGTTTATGGCTACACCTTC.

In its sample, this clonotype was seen once. This sequence joins TRBV2 and TRBJ1-1, with D maybe TRBD1 (5 bases). Germline loops: CDR1 SNHLY, CDR2 FYNNEI. V lost 8 bases and J lost 2, with 12 bases in between. The CDR3 spans 13 residues. CDR3 region: CASLGEGNTEAFF. The CDR3 DNA is TGTGCCAGCTTAGGGGAGGGAAACACTGAAGCTTTCTTT.

The chain links TRBV10-3 to TRBJ2-7; TRBD2 agrees at 13 bases. CDR3 length: 14 residues. V lost 8 bases, J lost 2 bases, and 3 bases stayed unmatched. Germline values: CDR1 ENHRY, CDR2 SYGVKD. CDR3 in DNA: TGTGCCATCCAGGGGACTAGCGGGGCCTACGAGCAGTACTTC. This encodes CAIQGTSGAYEQYF.